Included here is one T cell receptor (beta chain) sequence, with context. The data stem from a study of blood T cell repertoires in COVID-19. Study in general: Samples representing acute and convalescent COVID-19 were sourced from the United States, Italy and Spain. T cells, B-cell-depleted T cells, or PBMCs provided the cDNA or gDNA that served as material.

Assignments of participants to cohorts depended upon their own reported clinical history. Cohort 3 donors counted as recovered after two negative PCRs, clearance, or resolved symptoms. TCRdb keeps only in-frame clones here, not all; method: immunoSEQ multiplex PCR. In the table there are roughly 220,000 clones, roughly 79% of which are singletons. Unmatched junction bases numbered 10, after V lost 2 bases and J lost 1 base. This CDR3 contains 18 residues. The V gene's germline CDR1 is KGHDR and CDR2 SFDVKD. The receptor was derived from a man aged 35 to 55 who had recovered from COVID-19. The genes are TRBV24-1 and TRBJ1-2, with 9 bases aligning to TRBD1. Sequencing used PBMCs or T cells enriched from blood (not recorded which). The CDR3 coding sequence is TGTGCCACCAGTGATTCCTTGGACAGGGGCCGCCATAACTATGGCTACACCTTC. It yields the protein CATSDSLDRGRHNYGYTF.